This section outlines one TCR beta chain sequence together with its context. Its target antigen remains unknown. It has no much larger one-base neighbor in the sample; base qualities were not kept. For sequencing, an Illumina HiSeq 2500 was employed. Quantitative 5'-RACE with molecular barcodes was the method used to prepare the TCR beta libraries. In the paper's pipeline: Disease-linked TCR variants were identified with a new computational method built on a probabilistic model of VDJ rearrangement. TCRdb applied fastp at Q25 and MiXCR to the public reads, then kept only in-frame beta chains. Merged by CDR3 protein, the rows form single entries marked with the most common genes and DNA. These V and J calls derive from TCRdb rather than the authors' analysis. For this sample the table gives approximately 300,000 distinct CDR3 sequences, of which 20% to 25% were detected only once. 3.5% of the sample is taken by the ten largest.

This entry is derived from a study of CD8 T cells in ankylosing spondylitis (dated by TCRdb to 2016 to 2017). Context from the whole study: To find TCR variants linked to disease, the study profiled T cell receptor beta repertoires in ankylosing spondylitis patients and healthy donors. In total, the full study cohort was made up of about 99 healthy donors and 25 ankylosing spondylitis patients. Peripheral blood samples were taken, and synovial fluid was additionally collected from ankylosing spondylitis patients.

Here is what the overall study found, with its caveats: A TCR beta motif of eight highly homologous amino acid variants appeared characteristic of blood from ankylosing spondylitis patients. According to the report, matched synovial fluid samples from ankylosing spondylitis patients were significantly enriched for the disease-linked clones. Some motif variants were previously reported in synovial fluid and blood of reactive arthritis patients, suggesting common disease-initiation mechanisms. In peripheral blood, the disease-linked clones were found at relatively low frequencies and had a CD8+ phenotype.

The germline V and J ends show losses of 3 bases and 9 bases respectively, and no gene match explains 5 bases of the junction. As encoded in the germline V gene, CDR1 is LGHNA while CDR2 is YSLEER. CDR3 length: 13 amino acids, cysteine to phenylalanine. Of the read, only the CDR3 DNA is kept; its 39 bases are in frame from base 1. This receptor was obtained from a female donor with ankylosing spondylitis or in good health (not recorded which). The rearrangement joined TRBV4-3 to TRBJ2-3; 8 junctional bases match TRBD2. The sequencing input was blood, either unsorted or a sorted T cell fraction (not recorded which). The CDR3 reads as follows: CASSQDSGRTQYF. The nucleotide sequence reads as follows: TGCGCCAGCAGCCAGGACAGCGGGAGAACGCAGTATTTT.